A single sample is the source of the 8 T cell receptor beta chains below, sequenced in a study of CD8+ T cells in alopecia areata (dated by TCRdb to the late 2010s). Library preparation was by the immunoSEQ multiplex PCR assay. RNA was extracted from all samples and reverse transcribed into cDNA, which served as template for TCR sequencing. This immuneACCESS table, as held by TCRdb, lists in-frame sequences with V and J called but not all clones. Of the missing ones, under half trace to an unresolved V gene in checked studies; the others have no known cause. This sample gives 120,000 to 150,000 clones in total; 65% to 90% of them show up just once. Jointly, the top ten make up around a quarter of the sample. This specimen's time point label, per the study, means: around 29 days on oral tofacitinib. The sample's treatment or condition label is to be understood as: oral pan-JAK inhibitor, 5-10 mg twice daily.

Sequenced here: CD8+ T cells sorted from blood, sampled at week 4, from a patient treated with tofacitinib. The source is a human donor with alopecia areata.

The V call is TRBV4-1, the J call TRBJ2-5; 8 nucleotides align to TRBD2. After removal of 3 bases from V and 3 bases from J, the junction contained 3 bases not matched to a gene. CDR1 and CDR2 (germline): MGHRA, YSYEKL. This CDR3 contains 14 residues. CDR3 DNA sequence: TGCGCCAGCAGCCACCCGCGGGGGGAAGAGACCCAGTACTTC. It yields the protein CASSHPRGEETQYF.

This clone appeared a few times. The chain couples TRBV29-1 to TRBJ2-5, with D tentatively TRBD1 or TRBD2 (5 bases each). V was trimmed by 0 bases and J by 5 bases, leaving 16 bases between them. Germline V gene data show CDR1 as SQVTM and CDR2 as ANQGSEA. The CDR3 loop spans 15 amino acids. CDR3 sequence (DNA): TGCAGCGTTGAAGAAGGTTGGGGCCCGGGGGAGACCCAGTACTTC. This translates into CSVEEGWGPGETQYF.

This chain joins TRBV27 and TRBJ1-1; TRBD1 matches 9 bases. V trimming: 3 bases; J trimming: 4 bases; junction bases outside the gene matches: 3. CDR1 is MNHEY and CDR2 is SMNVEV in the germline V gene (reference sequence). The CDR3 sequence is 14 residues long. CDR3 coding DNA: TGTGCCAGCAGTTTCGGACAGGGGACCACTGAAGCTTTCTTT. Protein: CASSFGQGTTEAFF.

The CDR3 region is CASSLGGNSPLHF. CDR3 coding DNA: TGTGCCAGCAGCTTGGGGGGGAATTCACCCCTCCACTTT. The V call is TRBV5-4, the J call TRBJ1-6; possible D gene TRBD1, 5 bases. This CDR3 has 13 residues. Trimming took 0 bases from V and 7 from J, leaving 5 bases between them. Germline-derived CDR1 and CDR2 are SGHNT and YYREEE (reference sequence).

This chain connects TRBV4-3 to TRBJ2-4, with D possibly TRBD1 on 5 matching bases. CDR1 and CDR2 from the germline V gene are LGHNA and YSLEER. Trimming removed 3 bases from V and 0 bases from J, with 12 bases in between. This CDR3 spans 16 amino acids. CDR3 nucleotide sequence: TGCGCCAGCAGCCAGACAGCCTTTCTAGCCAAAAACATTCAGTACTTC. This translates into CASSQTAFLAKNIQYF.

J is TRBJ2-1 and V is TRBV11-2, with D hard to call. CDR3 size: 14 residues. The germline V gene encodes CDR1 SGHAT and CDR2 FQNNGV. Trimming removed 0 bases from V and 8 bases from J, with 11 bases in between. The DNA of the CDR3 is TGTGCCAGCAGCTTAGAGGCGGATTTCGATGAGCAGTTCTTC. Amino acid sequence: CASSLEADFDEQFF.

V usage is TRBV10-3 and J usage is TRBJ2-7; D is perhaps TRBD1 or TRBD2 (5 bases each). The V end was cut by 3 bases, the J end by 5 bases, with 14 bases between. Looked up from germline, CDR1 is ENHRY and CDR2 is SYGVKD. This CDR3 contains 14 residues. This chain's CDR3 is CAISDSRGLDEQYF. CDR3 coding DNA: TGTGCCATCAGTGATTCCCGGGGCCTGGACGAGCAGTACTTC.

The rearrangement uses TRBV5-1 and TRBJ2-1; TRBD1 might be the D (6 bases). V was shortened by 2 bases and J by 8 bases, with 17 bases between the two germline ends. The CDR3 runs to 15 residues. The germline V gene encodes CDR1 SGHRS and CDR2 YFSETQ. The CDR3 coding sequence is TGCGCCAGCAGCTTCAGGGGAACCGTTCAGGATGAGCAGTTCTTC. Encoded protein: CASSFRGTVQDEQFF.